A single sample gave rise to the 32 T cell receptor beta chains below, sequenced in a study of T cell responses to AZD1222 COVID-19 vaccine. Data came from immunoSEQ multiplex PCR; TCRdb stores just in-frame clones and leaves some out. The sample yields about 110,000 clones, 90% seen once. The sample consisted of peripheral blood, taken on day 0 of AZD1222 vaccination. The receptors derive from an adult in good health.

This chain uses TRBV24-1 with TRBJ1-2; D gene unclear. The CDR3 runs 14 residues. Germline V CDR1 and CDR2: KGHDR, SFDVKD. The V and J ends lost 3 bases and 4 bases respectively, with 11 bases between them. The CDR3 DNA reads TGTGCCACCAGTGATCCGTCGGGGAGCTATGGCTACACCTTC. Amino acid sequence: CATSDPSGSYGYTF.

The V and J genes are TRBV29-1 and TRBJ1-5; 8 bases match TRBD1. CDR3 size: 13 residues. CDR1 SQVTM and CDR2 ANQGSEA come from the germline V gene. Trimming took 5 bases from V and 2 from J; bases not matched to a gene: 2. CDR3 protein: CSVLDRGNQPQHF. For the CDR3, the DNA is TGCAGCGTTTTGGACAGGGGCAATCAGCCCCAGCATTTT.

The rearrangement uses TRBV14 and TRBJ1-1; 8 nucleotides agree with TRBD1. The CDR3 loop spans 16 amino acids. After removal of 4 bases from V and 1 base from J, the junction contained 8 bases not matched to a gene. Germline loops: CDR1 SGHDN, CDR2 FVKESK. CDR3: CASSPRPGQANTEAFF. The CDR3 DNA reads as TGTGCCAGCAGCCCAAGGCCGGGACAGGCGAACACTGAAGCTTTCTTT.

The rearrangement uses TRBV10-1 and TRBJ1-5, with a weak D call TRBD1 (6 bases). Trimming stripped 5 bases from V and 5 bases from J, with 16 bases between. The CDR3 totals 15 residues. Germline V gene lookup returns CDR1 WNHNN and CDR2 SYGVQD (reference sequence). CDR3 in amino acids: CASSNGQGMDQPQHF. CDR3 nucleotide sequence: TGCGCCAGCAGTAATGGGCAGGGGATGGATCAGCCCCAGCATTTT.

The chain employs TRBV6-5 and TRBJ2-2; tentatively, D is TRBD1 (6 bases). This CDR3 contains 14 residues. With 6 bases removed from V and 5 bases from J, the gap between germline ends came to 13 bases. CDR1 is MNHEY and CDR2 is SVGAGI in the germline V gene. CDR3 nucleotides: TGTGCCAGCAGCCCACAAGGGGGTACCGGGGAGCTGTTTTTT. It specifies CASSPQGGTGELFF.

The chain carries TRBV2 and TRBJ2-7; 7 nucleotides align to TRBD1. The CDR3 is made up of 11 amino acids. J gave up 2 bases and V 10 bases, and 2 bases lay outside the gene matches. Germline values: CDR1 SNHLY, CDR2 FYNNEI. The DNA of the CDR3 is TGTGCCACCGGGACAGCCTACGAGCAGTACTTC. Translated: CATGTAYEQYF.

The chain has TRBV19 and TRBJ2-7, with D maybe TRBD2 (6 bases). CDR3 length equals 15 residues. Trimming removed 7 bases at V and 3 bases at J, with 19 bases between. Germline CDR1 is LNHDA and CDR2 is SQIVND (reference sequence). CDR3 in DNA: TGTGCCAGTACCATCACCCTGACTAGTCGCTACGAGCAGTACTTC. Its translation: CASTITLTSRYEQYF.

The rearrangement joins TRBV7-9 to TRBJ2-5, with D uncertain. Per the germline V gene, CDR1 is SEHNR and CDR2 is FQNEAQ (reference sequence). Trimming removed 2 bases at V and 5 bases at J, with 6 bases between. The CDR3 covers 12 residues. CDR3 amino acids: CASSLLGETQYF. The DNA for the CDR3 is TGTGCCAGCAGCTTATTGGGGGAGACCCAGTACTTC.

This chain connects TRBV5-1 to TRBJ1-2; D gene ambiguous. Trimming stripped 3 bases from V and 6 bases from J, with 12 bases between. CDR1 is SGHRS and CDR2 is YFSETQ in the germline V gene. This CDR3 has 13 amino acids. CDR3 nucleotides: TGCGCCAGCAGCTATCGGACCCTAGATGGCTACACCTTC. This encodes CASSYRTLDGYTF.

The genes are TRBV6-5 and TRBJ1-4, with D hard to call. The CDR3 runs to 15 residues. Germline V gene lookup returns CDR1 MNHEY and CDR2 SVGAGI. The germline V and J ends were trimmed by 7 bases and 3 bases, with 15 bases remaining between them. CDR3 region: CASKQPGPPNEKLFF. CDR3 nucleotides: TGTGCCAGCAAACAACCCGGGCCTCCTAATGAAAAACTGTTTTTT.

The chain joins TRBV6-5 to TRBJ1-1, with TRBD1 matching 7 bases. The CDR3 consists of 15 residues. V shed 0 bases and J 5 bases; nucleotides not matched to a gene: 6. Germline V CDR1 and CDR2: MNHEY, SVGAGI. This CDR3 is CASSYSYPGGTEAFF. The CDR3 DNA follows: TGTGCCAGCAGTTACTCGTATCCAGGGGGAACTGAAGCTTTCTTT.

V is TRBV7-2 and J is TRBJ2-2, with 10 bases lining up with TRBD1. This CDR3 has 14 residues. With V trimmed by 5 bases and J by 5 bases, 2 bases remained unmatched. The germline V gene has CDR1 SGHTA and CDR2 FQGNSA. CDR3 sequence reads: CASSDRGRTGELFF. CDR3 nucleotides: TGTGCCAGCAGCGACAGGGGGCGGACCGGGGAGCTGTTTTTT.

Here the CDR3 reads CASSPGTPREAFF. The CDR3 DNA follows: TGTGCCAGCAGCCCCGGGACCCCCCGAGAAGCTTTCTTT. The V call is TRBV7-3, the J call TRBJ1-1; possibly TRBD1 for D (5 bases). V was shortened by 5 bases and J by 8 bases, with 15 bases between the two germline ends. Germline CDR1 SGHTA, CDR2 FQGTGA. CDR3 length: 13 residues.

This chain uses TRBV12-3 or TRBV12-4 with TRBJ1-4; 8 bases map to TRBD1. The CDR3 is 12 residues long. Unmatched junction bases numbered 3, after V lost 5 bases and J lost 10 bases. CDR3 protein: CASSNDRGKLFF. The CDR3 DNA reads as TGTGCCAGCAGTAACGACAGGGGAAAACTGTTTTTT.

The chain links TRBV6-2 or TRBV6-3 to TRBJ2-7; TRBD2 aligns across 7 bases. V dropped 2 bases and J dropped 3; count of bases not matched to a gene: 7. The CDR3 runs to 15 residues. Germline CDR1 and CDR2: MNHEY and SVGEGT. CDR3 loop: CASSYRLADLYEQYF. DNA of the CDR3: TGTGCCAGCAGTTACCGGCTAGCGGATCTCTACGAGCAGTACTTC.

J is TRBJ1-2 and V is TRBV10-3; D ambiguous. V was pared by 5 bases and J by 5 bases, with 12 bases between. This CDR3 has 13 amino acids. Germline V gene data show CDR1 as ENHRY and CDR2 as SYGVKD. The CDR3: CAISLADVYGYTF. CDR3 DNA: TGTGCCATCAGTTTGGCAGATGTGTATGGCTACACCTTC.

This chain uses TRBV18 with TRBJ2-7, with TRBD2 matching 8 bases. The CDR3 consists of 15 residues. Germline CDR1 KGHSH, CDR2 LQKENI. The trim removed 1 base at V and 4 bases at J, leaving 6 bases unmatched. The chain's CDR3 is CASSPLNLAGYEQYF. The CDR3 nucleotides read TGTGCCAGCTCACCACTAAACCTAGCGGGTTACGAGCAGTACTTC.

This chain connects TRBV9 to TRBJ2-1; D remains ambiguous. The CDR3 contains 16 residues. The V gene's germline CDR1 is SGDLS and CDR2 YYNGEE. Trimming took off 5 bases at V and 0 bases at J, with 15 bases between the two ends. The CDR3 spells CASSPGRLSSYNEQFF. The CDR3 DNA reads as TGTGCCAGCAGTCCCGGACGTCTTAGCTCCTACAATGAGCAGTTCTTC.

This chain uses TRBV30 with TRBJ2-3, with a possible D match to TRBD1 (5 bases). Trimming removed 7 bases at V and 0 bases at J, with 14 bases between. Germline values: CDR1 GTSNPN, CDR2 SVGIG (reference sequence). This CDR3 comprises 14 residues. The CDR3 loop is CASHHRSSTDTQYF. CDR3 coding DNA: TGTGCCTCCCACCACAGGAGTAGCACAGATACGCAGTATTTT.

V is TRBV2 and J is TRBJ1-3; D is unresolved. With 3 bases removed from V and 4 bases from J, the gap between germline ends came to 4 bases. The CDR3 loop spans 12 amino acids. The germline gives CDR1 SNHLY, CDR2 FYNNEI. CDR3 DNA: TGTGCCAGCAGTGACCCGGGAAACACCATATATTTT. Residues: CASSDPGNTIYF. The full variable domain, rest sourced from reference TRBV2 and TRBJ1-3, is EPEVTQTPSHQVTQMGQEVILRCVPISNHLYFYWYRQILGQKVEFLVSFYNNEISEKSEIFDDQFSVERPDGSNFTLKIRSTKLEDSAMYFCASSDPGNTIYFGEGSWLTVV.

J is TRBJ2-1 and V is TRBV12-3 or TRBV12-4, with 7 bases identical to TRBD1. The V and J ends lost 8 bases and 0 bases, in that order; junction bases with no gene match: 1. The CDR3 spans 13 residues. CDR3 bases: TGTGCCAGCGGACAGGACTCCTACAATGAGCAGTTCTTC. Protein product: CASGQDSYNEQFF.

The V call is TRBV18, the J call TRBJ1-5; 7 positions agree with TRBD1. CDR1 is KGHSH and CDR2 is LQKENI in the germline V gene. CDR3 length: 14 amino acids. Trimming took 1 base from V and 6 from J; bases not matched to a gene: 3. As DNA, the CDR3 is TGTGCCAGCTCACCACAAAGGGGGCTTCAGCCCCAGCATTTT. Translation: CASSPQRGLQPQHF.

The CDR3 here is CASSSPGSPLHF. CDR3 in DNA: TGTGCCAGCTCCTCTCCGGGGTCACCCCTCCACTTT. This chain uses TRBV7-9 with TRBJ1-6; D gene unclear. V was clipped by 8 bases and J by 10 bases, with 12 bases between them. The CDR3 is 12 amino acids. From germline, CDR1 is SEHNR and CDR2 FQNEAQ (reference sequence).

The chain has TRBV7-9 and TRBJ1-1; possible D gene TRBD1, 5 bases. CDR1 and CDR2 from the germline V gene are SEHNR and FQNEAQ (reference sequence). The CDR3 consists of 15 residues. Trimming took off 5 bases at V and 4 bases at J, with 17 bases between the two ends. CDR3 residues: CASSHSWGEGTEAFF. As DNA, the CDR3 is TGTGCCAGCAGCCACTCCTGGGGGGAGGGCACTGAAGCTTTCTTT.

The rearrangement uses TRBV6-4 and TRBJ1-6; D not resolved. CDR1 and CDR2 (germline): MRHNA, SNTAGT. CDR3 size: 14 residues. Trimming cost V 4 bases and J 6 bases, with 10 bases left between them. As DNA, the CDR3 is TGTGCCAGCAGTGCGCGAACACTTAATTCACCCCTCCACTTT. Amino acid sequence: CASSARTLNSPLHF.

The chain is built from TRBV5-6 and TRBJ2-2; D gene uncertain. Trimming removed 3 bases from V and 0 bases from J, with 9 bases in between. The germline V gene encodes CDR1 SGHDT and CDR2 YYEEEE. CDR3 size: 15 residues. CDR3 sequence reads: CASSSDRANTGELFF. The CDR3 coding sequence is TGTGCCAGCAGCTCCGACCGCGCGAACACCGGGGAGCTGTTTTTT.

The V and J genes are TRBV5-4 and TRBJ2-5; 7 bases match TRBD2. Unmatched junction bases numbered 6, after V lost 5 bases and J lost 2 bases. Germline values: CDR1 SGHNT, CDR2 YYREEE (reference sequence). This CDR3 is 14 amino acids long. The DNA of the CDR3 is TGTGCCAGCAGTCTGTTTAGCGGGCAAGAGACCCAGTACTTC. It yields the protein CASSLFSGQETQYF.

This clone was counted a few times. The genes are TRBV27 and TRBJ1-6; D is perhaps TRBD1 (5 bases). CDR3 size: 15 residues. The V and J ends lost 2 bases and 6 bases respectively, with 11 bases between them. In germline, CDR1 is MNHEY, CDR2 SMNVEV (reference sequence). Here the CDR3 DNA reads TGTGCCAGCAGTTTACAGGGAGGATTTAATTCACCCCTCCACTTT. Translating it yields CASSLQGGFNSPLHF.

The chain carries TRBV7-8 and TRBJ2-1; 9 bases align to TRBD1. This CDR3 contains 14 residues. V lost 5 bases, J lost 10 bases, and 9 bases stayed unmatched. The germline V gene has CDR1 SGHVS and CDR2 FQNEAQ. The DNA for the CDR3 is TGTGCCAGCAGCGTCGGGACAGGGTCAATCGAGCAGTTCTTC. Its translation: CASSVGTGSIEQFF.

For this clone: At one end the junction does not follow the germline gene, possibly because of a read error. V is TRBV4-1 and J is TRBJ2-1; TRBD2 matches at 10 bases. This CDR3 is 17 amino acids long. Per germline, CDR1 MGHRA and CDR2 YSYEKL. CDR3 amino acids: CARSRGGLAILGNEQFF. CDR3 DNA: TGCGCCCGCAGCCGGGGGGGACTAGCGATTCTTGGCAATGAGCAGTTCTTC.

The chain is built from TRBV18 and TRBJ2-1; the match to TRBD2 covers 9 bases. The V gene's germline CDR1 is KGHSH and CDR2 LQKENI. V lost 0 bases and J lost 2; bases outside the gene matches: 8. The CDR3 contains 18 residues. The CDR3 DNA reads as TGTGCCAGCTCACCACCGAGTGGGCTAGCGGGGACCTACAATGAGCAGTTCTTC. This sequence encodes CASSPPSGLAGTYNEQFF.

The J gene is TRBJ2-1, the V gene TRBV19; 8 nucleotides line up with TRBD2. Germline values: CDR1 LNHDA, CDR2 SQIVND (reference sequence). The CDR3 extends over 16 amino acids. V lost 3 bases to trimming and J lost 3 bases; unmatched junction nucleotides: 7. The CDR3 nucleotides are TGTGCCAGTAGTATTTTTGCGAGCGGGAGCTACAATGAGCAGTTCTTC. Its protein product is CASSIFASGSYNEQFF. The variable domain in full, completed from reference TRBV19 and TRBJ2-1, reads DGGITQSPKYLFRKEGQNVTLSCEQNLNHDAMYWYRQDPGQGLRLIYYSQIVNDFQKGDIAEGYSVSREKKESFPLTVTSAQKNPTAFYLCASSIFASGSYNEQFFGPGTRLTVL.